This TCR beta chain was observed in a study of cytomegalovirus exposure and HLA in healthy donors (dated by TCRdb to 2016 to 2017). Background for the entire study: An earlier analysis of some 620 of the donors reported 276 Gb of sequence data and 117 million unique TCR beta sequences obtained from about 180 million T cells. Approximately 300 gigabases of sequencing data and around 85 million unique TCR sequences made up an early release that covered approximately 650 HLA-typed donors. The genetic ancestry cluster associated with self-reported Caucasian donors included around 76% of the roughly 410 genotyped donors. The aim of the study was to test whether cataloging public T cell receptors could identify signatures of past pathogen exposure. The study used immunosequencing to profile the T cell repertoires of approximately 640 subjects and linked those repertoires to cytomegalovirus serostatus. A separate validation cohort of 100 to 150 different subjects was used in addition to the roughly 670-subject first cohort. To predict cytomegalovirus infection status, the study brought together high-throughput TCR immunosequencing, statistical association of individual TCRs with disease status, and machine learning. In a later analysis, previously published TCR beta repertoires from hundreds of donors were re-analyzed and high-resolution HLA genotyping was added so that TCR occurrence patterns could be studied. In the later analysis, no new phenotypic data were used to find candidate immune exposures; instead, reliance was placed on TCR beta sequences and their occurrence across donors. An earlier analysis of roughly 600 of the donors used high-throughput TCR beta sequencing to judge whether each TCR beta V gene segment behaved as functional or pseudogenic. Donor age, sex, ethnicity and CMV serostatus were compiled together with the repertoire data. A later genetic analysis took genome-wide SNP genotypes for 398 of the 666 donors and used that subset as a discovery cohort. Every discovery cohort repertoire had been produced on one sequencing platform. HLA typing covered class I and class II loci at four-digit resolution. The number of typed donors differed by locus: about 620-640 for A, B, C, DRB1 and DQB1; roughly 510 for DQA1; some 610 for DPA1; and some 470 for DPB1. Roughly five DR-DQ haplotypes were handled as single units for association and clustering because linkage in the cohort was strong. Among some 400 genotyped donors of the cohort, an average of approximately 220,000 unique TCR beta nucleotide sequences was sequenced per donor, of which about 19% were non-productive. Paper-wide results and their limitations: A later analysis found that HLA-associated TCR beta chains were more clonally expanded and had lower generation probabilities than equally common non-associated chains. According to a later analysis, TCR association rates differed among HLA loci, with DRB1 alleles showing the most associated TCRs and HLA-C alleles showing the fewest. A later genetic analysis associated a missense DCLRE1C variant with V-gene and J-gene trimming of TCR beta chains, and an independent cohort replicated the association. Most TCR sequences were seen in very few donors, while some public TCRs were found in many individuals. In a later genetic analysis, fewer N-insertions in productive TCRs were reported among donors in an Asian-associated ancestry cluster than the roughly 700-donor mean. The only immune exposure information available for the cohort was CMV serostatus. A further reported finding was that TCR beta sequences accurately predicted the HLA-A and HLA-B alleles for most subjects in the first cohort. A cluster of highly shared sequence variants was judged likely to be a technical artifact of the sequencing pipeline. A later analysis found that most CMV-associated TCR beta chains appeared HLA-restricted, with HLA associations seemingly driven largely by CMV exposure. Because some donors lacked HLA typing at each locus, the association tests relied only on the typed subset. Cytomegalovirus status was reported to be diagnosed by the classifier with high specificity and sensitivity in both the original and validation cohorts. When HLA alleles, especially DR and DQ, strongly co-occurred, attributing TCR associations to individual alleles was difficult. About 17 rarely observed V segments, including chromosome 9 orphons, were excluded from the earlier analysis of several hundred of the donors because counts were too low. In a later analysis, 16,951 TCR beta sequences were associated with specific HLA alleles at a false discovery rate of 0.05. Some IMGT-functional V segments, including TRBV6-2 and TRBV6-3, could not be told apart with the 87-base-pair reads, so those segments were excluded. Only TCR beta chains were sequenced in this cohort, and the absence of alpha or paired-chain data limited detectable features. In an earlier analysis of some 640 of the donors, most TCR beta V segments were observed in productive rearrangements about 90% or about 30% of the time, broadly matching IMGT annotations. Linkage disequilibrium might explain the correlated functional status among segregating V segments, but an unknown experimental factor could not be excluded. According to a later analysis, parvovirus B19, influenza, CMV and Epstein-Barr virus appeared linked to several top co-occurrence clusters. Roughly uniform sequencing depth across donors was assumed in presence/absence analyses, although this assumption may not hold. According to the authors, the approach could potentially be generalized to other disease states and immunological phenotypes. A total of 164 TCR beta chains were listed by the study as associated with cytomegalovirus. In vitro tests confirmed that a few of the cytomegalovirus-associated TCR beta chains recognize cytomegalovirus antigens.

The cohort consisted of hundreds of healthy bone marrow donors. At the time of sampling, all cohort members were nominally healthy, though unrecorded immune exposures were likely present. The donor tested CMV seronegative and was one of the 352 seronegative cohort members. Each donor provided a peripheral blood sample, and peripheral blood mononuclear cells were used for TCR beta sequencing. The Qiagen DNeasy Blood Extraction Kit was used to extract genomic DNA from the blood cell samples. The library was built by means of the immunoSEQ multiplex PCR assay. A mixture of 60 forward primers for TCR Vbeta segments and 13 reverse primers for TCR Jbeta segments was used in the multiplex PCR. A multiplex PCR assay on genomic DNA amplified the CDR3 region of rearranged TCR beta genes. The Illumina HiSeq System was used to sequence the amplified TCR beta libraries as 87-base-pair reads. The published analysis was carried out like this. A later analysis counted tens of millions of unique TCR beta chains across the 600 to 850 repertoires, and some 12 million of these chains were shared by at least two donors. Raw reads were error-corrected and collapsed into unique sequences by a nearest-neighbor algorithm in which closely related sequences were merged to remove PCR and sequencing errors. To assign V, D and J gene segments, CDR3 sequences were aligned to IMGT reference sequences. For a sequence to be retained, a match of at least six nucleotides to both a V gene segment and a J gene segment was required. Rearrangements were classified as productive when the CDR3 lacked stop codons and remained in frame with V and J, and all other rearrangements were classified as non-productive. Following IMGT convention, CDR3 was defined as the stretch from the second conserved V-encoded cysteine to the conserved J-encoded phenylalanine. The earlier analysis of about 500 of the donors excluded sequences that lacked an unambiguous match to a single V gene segment. An earlier analysis of roughly 590 of the donors called V segments functional above 56.7% productive rearrangements and segregating when the between-donor standard deviation exceeded 5%. A statistical classification framework was built for diagnosing cytomegalovirus status from the catalog of TCR beta chain sequences. In a later analysis, V and J genes were assigned by comparing TCR nucleotide sequences against IMGT/GENE-DB human TR gene sequences. Using the TCRdist pipeline, a later analysis assigned CDR3 sequences along with most-parsimonious VDJ recombination scenarios. In a later analysis, each TCR beta chain was defined by its CDR3 amino acid sequence together with its V-gene family, and reads without a unique V-gene family were excluded. To address suspected cross-contamination and a sequencing artifact, a later analysis removed a few hundred highly shared, low-generation-probability nucleotide sequences. A later analysis calculated a clonal expansion index for each public chain from normalized within-repertoire ranks of inferred template counts. In a later analysis, generation probabilities were computed using a VDJ recombination model fitted to out-of-frame rearrangements, and the results were checked against IGoR. In a later analysis, TCR-TCR, TCR-HLA and TCR-CMV co-occurrence was scored with hypergeometric tests, and a repertoire-size bias correction was applied to TCR pairs. False discovery rates were estimated in a later analysis by permuting HLA or CMV assignments 20 times. In a later analysis, co-occurring TCRs were grouped using DBSCAN, with TCRdist sequence similarity added in when clustering inside HLA-allele-positive subsets. Repertoires with fewer than 30,000 or more than 120,000 public chains were left out of co-occurrence clustering, as were five repertoires with anomalous nucleotide sharing. Not all clones reach the TCRdb copy of this immuneACCESS table, which keeps in-frame sequences only. Checked studies attribute under half of the gap to unresolved V genes and leave the rest unexplained. The DNA was the basis for D and trimming; V, J and clone size are from that table. A total of about 220,000 clones appear in this sample, approximately 88% of them only once. The top ten clonotypes cover about 0.77% of the sample.

Taken from cysteine to phenylalanine, the CDR3 has 16 residues. Solely the CDR3 DNA is kept, with 48 bases framed from the first base. V lost 1 base and J lost 2 bases, and the count of bases not matched to a germline gene is 7. From the germline V gene (reference sequence), CDR1 is SEHNR and CDR2 is FQNEAQ. On this clone: Which antigen it targets is not known. Base qualities are not at hand, and no much larger clone is one base apart.

The source of this sequence is a boy younger than 10 in good health and CMV-seronegative. The rearranged chain carries TRBV7-9 and TRBJ1-2, with 7 bases matching TRBD1. The material sequenced was PBMCs. The CDR3 here reads CASSLVGTGENYGYTF. The DNA sequence is given as TGTGCCAGCAGCTTAGTCGGAACAGGGGAGAACTATGGCTACACCTTC.